This T cell receptor (beta chain) was observed in a study of T cells in Graves' hyperthyroidism and ophthalmopathy. TCR beta CDR3 region amplification was performed from RNA transcripts. The TCR CDR3 first-round RT-PCR relied on the HTBI primer set. TCRdb passed the multiplex PCR reads through MiXCR, listing each CDR3 protein once. The table records approximately 590,000 distinct CDR3 sequences, approximately 14% of them present only once. Trimming took 4 bases from V and 0 from J; bases not matched to a gene: 4. CDR1 is SGHRS, CDR2 YFSETQ, per germline. The length of the CDR3 is 15 residues. This clonotype was counted at least ten times.

V usage is TRBV5-1 and J usage is TRBJ1-1; 9 bases agree with TRBD1. Sequencing was done on a sample of blood. The sequence was collected from a woman aged 25 to 39 with Graves' hyperthyroidism. CDR3: CASSTGQGMNTEAFF. For the CDR3, the DNA is TGCGCCAGCAGCACGGGACAGGGCATGAACACTGAAGCTTTCTTT.